Sequencing of this T cell receptor (beta chain) was carried out in a study of blood T cell repertoires in COVID-19. Study details: Collection of acute and convalescent COVID-19 samples took place in the United States, Italy and Spain.

Those who participated ranged in age from roughly 18 to 95 years and resided in about two dozen US areas. Donors of Cohort 3 who recovered were those that had two negative PCRs, clearance, or symptom resolution. The V gene's germline CDR1 is LGHDT and CDR2 YNNKEL (reference sequence). This CDR3 region has 15 residues. V was pared by 0 bases and J by 0 bases, with 8 bases between. Clones were sequenced by immunoSEQ multiplex PCR, and TCRdb holds only the in-frame ones, with some missing. The table includes 400,000 to 450,000 clones, less than 95% detected once. This rearrangement joins TRBV3-1 (or the pseudogene TRBV3-2) to TRBJ2-5; the D is unclear. Material: PBMCs or T cells enriched from blood (not recorded which). The receptor was derived from a man aged 18 to 30 who had recovered from COVID-19. CDR3 residues: CASSQDPRNQETQYF. DNA of the CDR3: TGTGCCAGCAGCCAAGATCCCCGTAACCAAGAGACCCAGTACTTC.